This T cell receptor (beta chain) was profiled in a study of CD8 T cells in ankylosing spondylitis. Overall study results and limits: A subset of motif variants has previously been described in the synovial fluid and blood of reactive arthritis. In ankylosing spondylitis blood, a motif of several highly homologous TCR beta variants appeared characteristic.

CDR3 length: 13 residues. The germline V and J ends were trimmed by 5 bases and 5 bases, with 15 bases remaining between them. CDR1 DFQATT and CDR2 SNEGSKA come from the germline V gene (reference sequence). With molecular barcodes, quantitative 5'-RACE was used to make the TCR beta libraries. TCRdb reprocessed the 5' RACE reads via MiXCR and lists one record per CDR3 protein. This repertoire shows approximately 540,000 distinct CDR3 sequences, roughly 12% found once; its top ten account for under 7.5%. This clonotype was observed a handful of times. The antigen is not known. The chain is built from TRBV20-1 and TRBJ2-5; D remains ambiguous. The sequenced sample consisted of blood, either unsorted or a sorted T cell fraction (not recorded which). This TCR came from a male donor with ankylosing spondylitis. The CDR3 region has the DNA TGCAGTGCTCGTCGGACCTCCGCGGAGACCCAGTACTTC. It specifies CSARRTSAETQYF.